The entry that follows covers one TCR beta chain sequence. This sample was taken from a study of blood T cell repertoires in COVID-19. About the study: COVID-19 samples from acute and convalescent phases originated in the United States, Italy and Spain. T cells, B-cell-depleted T cells, or PBMCs supplied cDNA or gDNA.

The junction had 5 bases not matched to a gene; V was cut back by 0 bases and J by 5 bases. Germline V gene sequence: CDR1 MNHNS, CDR2 SASEGT. The CDR3 sequence is 15 residues long. In the original workflow: Reference gene primer amplification gave estimated nucleated cell counts. TCRdb's table, derived via immunoSEQ multiplex PCR, lists solely in-frame clones and lacks some. V, J and clone size were drawn from that table, and D and trimming were deduced from the DNA. Of just over 650,000 clones in the sample, around 89% were seen once. What was sequenced was peripheral blood. This rearrangement joins TRBV6-1 to TRBJ2-7; 9 nucleotides match TRBD1. This clonotype originated in a woman under 30 with acute or convalescent COVID-19. The CDR3 spells CASSEAEDRGNEQYF. For the CDR3, the DNA is TGTGCCAGCAGTGAAGCGGAGGACAGGGGCAACGAGCAGTACTTC.